The next 23 T cell receptor beta chains were all read from a single sample in a study of post-analysis software for immune sequencing data. Regarding the study as a whole: Roughly five TRBV segments appeared more often in patients than in controls, and TRBV5-6, TRBV5-1 and TRBV20-1 were among these.

These receptors have no known antigen. Incorporated into the TCR beta cDNA libraries were unique molecular identifiers, which served to reduce PCR and sequencing biases. A single record per CDR3 protein comes from TCRdb applying MiXCR to the PCR reads. Of hundreds of thousands of distinct CDR3 sequences listed, under 70% are singletons. The sample taken for sequencing was blood. Receptors originate from a girl between 5 and 17 years old with multiple sclerosis.

V is TRBV29-1 and J is TRBJ2-7; the D is unclear. This CDR3 is built from 13 residues. The germline V gene encodes CDR1 SQVTM and CDR2 ANQGSEA. V lost 4 bases to trimming and J lost 3 bases, with 13 bases between them. CDR3 amino acids: CSVGDGSHYEQYF. CDR3 nucleotide sequence: TGCAGCGTTGGTGACGGCTCCCACTACGAGCAGTACTTC.

This sequence joins TRBV7-9 and TRBJ2-5, with D perhaps TRBD2 (6 bases). Germline CDR1 SEHNR, CDR2 FQNEAQ (reference sequence). The CDR3 is 16 residues long. Trimming removed 5 bases from V and 4 bases from J, with 20 bases in between. CDR3 region: CASSVVQEGRGETQYF. In DNA form, the CDR3 reads TGTGCCAGCAGCGTCGTCCAGGAGGGGCGGGGAGAGACCCAGTACTTC. The variable domain in full, with the rest retrieved from reference TRBV7-9 and TRBJ2-5, is DTGVSQNPRHKITKRGQNVTFRCDPISEHNRLYWYRQTLGQGPEFLTYFQNEAQLEKSRLLSDRFSAERPKGSFSTLEIQRTEQGDSAMYLCASSVVQEGRGETQYFGPGTRLLVL.

The rearrangement links TRBV7-2 to TRBJ2-1; 16 bases line up with TRBD2. The CDR3 contains 16 residues. Germline V gives CDR1 SGHTA, CDR2 FQGNSA. Trimming at V came to 4 bases and at J to 9 bases, leaving 6 bases not matched to a gene. DNA for the CDR3: TGTGCCAGCAGCTCCGGGACTAGCGGGGGGGCATTTGAGCAGTTCTTC. This codes for CASSSGTSGGAFEQFF.

The chain links TRBV6-1 to TRBJ2-6; 8 bases are shared with TRBD1. Per the germline V gene, CDR1 is MNHNS and CDR2 is SASEGT. This CDR3 spans 17 amino acids. V lost 9 bases, J lost 2 bases, and 12 bases stayed unmatched. The DNA for the CDR3 is TGTGCCAGTGGCCTGGACAGGGCAAGGGCTGGGGCCAACGTCCTGACTTTC. Its protein is CASGLDRARAGANVLTF.

This clonotype was counted a few times. The genes are TRBV5-1 and TRBJ2-3, with 10 bases fitting TRBD2. The CDR3 totals 16 residues. The ends lost 0 bases at V and 2 bases at J; junction bases unmatched: 3. Germline V CDR1 and CDR2: SGHRS, YFSETQ. This chain's CDR3 is CASSLGTSGPTDTQYF. The DNA for the CDR3 is TGCGCCAGCAGCTTGGGGACTAGCGGTCCCACAGATACGCAGTATTTT.

V usage is TRBV10-3 and J usage is TRBJ2-7; TRBD1 agrees at 8 bases. Germline assignment: CDR1 ENHRY and CDR2 SYGVKD. V dropped 4 bases and J dropped 4; count of bases not matched to a gene: 6. This CDR3 spans 14 amino acids. In DNA, the CDR3 is TGTGCCATCAGTGTACAGGGGGTAAAATACGAGCAGTACTTC. Protein sequence: CAISVQGVKYEQYF.

CDR3 protein: CASSYVYETQYF. The CDR3 DNA sequence: TGTGCCAGCAGTTACGTCTACGAGACCCAGTACTTC. This chain uses TRBV6-6 with TRBJ2-5, with D unclear. Germline assignment: CDR1 MNHNY and CDR2 SVGAGI (reference sequence). Trimming removed 2 bases from V and 5 bases from J, with 6 bases in between. CDR3 length: 12 residues.

The rearrangement links TRBV29-1 to TRBJ1-1; maybe TRBD1 (5 bases). Between the trimmed V and J ends, which lost 3 bases and 0 bases, there was a span of 8 bases. This CDR3 has 13 amino acids. From germline, CDR1 is SQVTM and CDR2 ANQGSEA. CDR3 sequence: CSVEQGLNTEAFF. The CDR3 region has the DNA TGCAGCGTTGAGCAGGGTCTGAACACTGAAGCTTTCTTT.

The chain employs TRBV6-2 or TRBV6-3 and TRBJ1-2, with D unresolved. Per germline, CDR1 MNHEY and CDR2 SVGEGT. This CDR3 is 11 amino acids long. V was cut by 6 bases and J by 7 bases, with 9 bases left in between. CDR3 sequence reads: CASRSAGGYTF. The CDR3 DNA sequence: TGTGCCAGCAGAAGTGCCGGTGGCTACACCTTC.

This clonotype was detected only a few times. V usage is TRBV7-9 and J usage is TRBJ1-2; weak D call: TRBD1 (6 bases). V shed 4 bases and J shed 4 bases, with 13 bases lying between them. The V gene's germline CDR1 is SEHNR and CDR2 FQNEAQ (reference sequence). CDR3 size: 14 residues. CDR3 nucleotide sequence: TGTGCCAGCAGCTCCCGGGACACCTTCTATGGCTACACCTTC. Protein product: CASSSRDTFYGYTF.

The chain joins TRBV2 to TRBJ2-2; D call uncertain. Trimming left V 5 bases short and J 0 bases short, with 10 bases between. Germline-derived CDR1 and CDR2 are SNHLY and FYNNEI. The CDR3 is made up of 15 amino acids. Here the CDR3 DNA reads TGTGCCAGCAGTCTAGGGCCTGCGAACACCGGGGAGCTGTTTTTT. Protein: CASSLGPANTGELFF.

This chain connects TRBV15 to TRBJ1-3; no firm D call. In germline, CDR1 is LNHNV, CDR2 YYDKDF (reference sequence). The V end lost 8 bases, the J end lost 4 bases, and 3 bases lay between the germline ends. This CDR3 region has 10 residues. In DNA form, the CDR3 reads TGTGCCACCGGCGGAAACACCATATATTTT. It specifies CATGGNTIYF.

In this sample, this clonotype turned up once. The chain joins TRBV12-5 to TRBJ1-2; perhaps TRBD1 as D (6 bases). Trimming pared 4 bases from V and 4 bases from J, leaving 13 bases between. Germline V gene lookup returns CDR1 LGHNT and CDR2 FRNRAP. This CDR3 has 14 amino acids. The CDR3 loop is CASGSLGAIYGYTF. CDR3 bases: TGTGCTAGTGGTTCTCTGGGGGCCATCTATGGCTACACCTTC.

The chain links TRBV15 to TRBJ2-4; 9 bases map to TRBD1. After removal of 3 bases from V and 13 bases from J, the junction contained 13 bases not matched to a gene. This CDR3 contains 15 residues. Germline CDR1 LNHNV, CDR2 YYDKDF (reference sequence). CDR3 nucleotides: TGTGCCACCAGCAGCAGACAGGGGGGCTACAATGAGCAGTACTTC. Residues: CATSSRQGGYNEQYF.

Only a few counts were recorded for this clonotype. The gene calls are TRBV20-1 and TRBJ1-1; D remains unclear. The CDR3 runs 14 residues. Germline assignment: CDR1 DFQATT and CDR2 SNEGSKA (reference sequence). The ends were cut back, 3 bases at V and 0 bases at J, with 11 bases in the middle. CDR3 region: CSASFATLNTEAFF. As DNA, the CDR3 is TGCAGTGCTAGTTTTGCGACATTGAACACTGAAGCTTTCTTT.

This clonotype appeared a few times. The chain couples TRBV29-1 to TRBJ1-2; a possible D gene is TRBD1 (5 bases). The CDR3 has 13 residues. Germline loops: CDR1 SQVTM, CDR2 ANQGSEA. V was trimmed by 4 bases and J by 0 bases, leaving 9 bases between them. CDR3 in amino acids: CSVAGTTNYGYTF. The CDR3 bases are TGCAGCGTTGCCGGGACCACTAACTATGGCTACACCTTC.

The chain joins TRBV10-3 to TRBJ2-1; 9 bases are shared with TRBD1. V was clipped by 6 bases and J by 6 bases; unmatched bases: 6. CDR3 size: 14 residues. Germline V gives CDR1 ENHRY, CDR2 SYGVKD. The CDR3 sequence: CAISAGTGTNEQFF. The CDR3 nucleotides read TGTGCCATCAGCGCCGGGACAGGGACCAATGAGCAGTTCTTC.

The V and J genes are TRBV29-1 and TRBJ2-1; 9 positions agree with TRBD1. The length of the CDR3 is 15 residues. With 3 bases clipped from V and 3 bases from J, the junction kept 6 bases outside the gene matches. Germline CDR1 is SQVTM and CDR2 is ANQGSEA. DNA of the CDR3: TGCAGCGTTGAGCTGACAGGGGGTGGCTACAATGAGCAGTTCTTC. Protein sequence: CSVELTGGGYNEQFF.

The chain is built from TRBV7-2 and TRBJ2-3, with D perhaps TRBD2 (6 bases). The germline gives CDR1 SGHTA, CDR2 FQGNSA. V gave up 6 bases and J gave up 3 bases, with 13 bases separating them. The CDR3 contains 14 residues. CDR3 DNA sequence: TGTGCCAGCAGGAGGGACTTATTTACAGATACGCAGTATTTT. This sequence encodes CASRRDLFTDTQYF. The full variable domain, its missing parts supplied by reference TRBV7-2 and TRBJ2-3, is GAGVSQSPSNKVTEKGKDVELRCDPISGHTALYWYRQSLGQGLEFLIYFQGNSAPDKSGLPSDRFSAERTGGSVSTLTIQRTQQEDSAVYLCASRRDLFTDTQYFGPGTRLTVL.

The chain carries TRBV28 and TRBJ2-5, with 9 bases lining up with TRBD1. The germline V gene has CDR1 MDHEN and CDR2 SYDVKM. This CDR3 comprises 13 residues. Trimming at V came to 6 bases and at J to 5 bases, leaving 4 bases not matched to a gene. The CDR3: CASRQGARETQYF. The CDR3 region has the DNA TGTGCCAGCAGACAGGGGGCACGGGAGACCCAGTACTTC.

The genes are TRBV6-4 and TRBJ1-2, with D possibly matching TRBD1 (5 bases). Germline V gene sequence: CDR1 MRHNA, CDR2 SNTAGT. There are 15 residues in the CDR3. Deletions cut 6 bases from V and 4 bases from J, with 18 bases between. CDR3 nucleotide sequence: TGTGCCAGCAGGTCAGGGTGCCAGACCAGCTATGGCTACACCTTC. It yields the protein CASRSGCQTSYGYTF.

The chain employs TRBV15 and TRBJ2-6; 11 bases fit TRBD2. There are 18 residues in the CDR3. Trimming at V came to 1 base and at J to 0 bases, leaving 2 bases not matched to a gene. Germline values: CDR1 LNHNV, CDR2 YYDKDF (reference sequence). The CDR3 nucleotides are TGTGCCACCAGCAGAGTAGCGGGGGGGCCCTCTGGGGCCAACGTCCTGACTTTC. Amino acid sequence: CATSRVAGGPSGANVLTF.

The rearrangement joins TRBV20-1 to TRBJ2-1, with D unresolved. The V end lost 0 bases, the J end lost 3 bases, and 12 bases lay between the germline ends. Germline CDR1 reads DFQATT; CDR2 reads SNEGSKA (reference sequence). The CDR3 is made up of 15 amino acids. This CDR3 is CSARDESLSYNEQFF. CDR3 sequence (DNA): TGCAGTGCTAGAGATGAAAGCCTGAGCTACAATGAGCAGTTCTTC.